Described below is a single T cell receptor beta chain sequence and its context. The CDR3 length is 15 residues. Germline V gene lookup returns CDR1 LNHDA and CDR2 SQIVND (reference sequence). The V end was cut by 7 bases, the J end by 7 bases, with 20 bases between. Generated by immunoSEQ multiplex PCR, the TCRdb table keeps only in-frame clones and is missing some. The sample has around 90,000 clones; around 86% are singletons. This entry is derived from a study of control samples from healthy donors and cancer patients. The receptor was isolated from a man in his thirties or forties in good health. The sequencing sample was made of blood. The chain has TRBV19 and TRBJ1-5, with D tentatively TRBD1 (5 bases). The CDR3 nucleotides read TGTGCCAGTACCCCGAGTGGGGGAAGGGGCCAGCCCCAGCATTTT. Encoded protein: CASTPSGGRGQPQHF.